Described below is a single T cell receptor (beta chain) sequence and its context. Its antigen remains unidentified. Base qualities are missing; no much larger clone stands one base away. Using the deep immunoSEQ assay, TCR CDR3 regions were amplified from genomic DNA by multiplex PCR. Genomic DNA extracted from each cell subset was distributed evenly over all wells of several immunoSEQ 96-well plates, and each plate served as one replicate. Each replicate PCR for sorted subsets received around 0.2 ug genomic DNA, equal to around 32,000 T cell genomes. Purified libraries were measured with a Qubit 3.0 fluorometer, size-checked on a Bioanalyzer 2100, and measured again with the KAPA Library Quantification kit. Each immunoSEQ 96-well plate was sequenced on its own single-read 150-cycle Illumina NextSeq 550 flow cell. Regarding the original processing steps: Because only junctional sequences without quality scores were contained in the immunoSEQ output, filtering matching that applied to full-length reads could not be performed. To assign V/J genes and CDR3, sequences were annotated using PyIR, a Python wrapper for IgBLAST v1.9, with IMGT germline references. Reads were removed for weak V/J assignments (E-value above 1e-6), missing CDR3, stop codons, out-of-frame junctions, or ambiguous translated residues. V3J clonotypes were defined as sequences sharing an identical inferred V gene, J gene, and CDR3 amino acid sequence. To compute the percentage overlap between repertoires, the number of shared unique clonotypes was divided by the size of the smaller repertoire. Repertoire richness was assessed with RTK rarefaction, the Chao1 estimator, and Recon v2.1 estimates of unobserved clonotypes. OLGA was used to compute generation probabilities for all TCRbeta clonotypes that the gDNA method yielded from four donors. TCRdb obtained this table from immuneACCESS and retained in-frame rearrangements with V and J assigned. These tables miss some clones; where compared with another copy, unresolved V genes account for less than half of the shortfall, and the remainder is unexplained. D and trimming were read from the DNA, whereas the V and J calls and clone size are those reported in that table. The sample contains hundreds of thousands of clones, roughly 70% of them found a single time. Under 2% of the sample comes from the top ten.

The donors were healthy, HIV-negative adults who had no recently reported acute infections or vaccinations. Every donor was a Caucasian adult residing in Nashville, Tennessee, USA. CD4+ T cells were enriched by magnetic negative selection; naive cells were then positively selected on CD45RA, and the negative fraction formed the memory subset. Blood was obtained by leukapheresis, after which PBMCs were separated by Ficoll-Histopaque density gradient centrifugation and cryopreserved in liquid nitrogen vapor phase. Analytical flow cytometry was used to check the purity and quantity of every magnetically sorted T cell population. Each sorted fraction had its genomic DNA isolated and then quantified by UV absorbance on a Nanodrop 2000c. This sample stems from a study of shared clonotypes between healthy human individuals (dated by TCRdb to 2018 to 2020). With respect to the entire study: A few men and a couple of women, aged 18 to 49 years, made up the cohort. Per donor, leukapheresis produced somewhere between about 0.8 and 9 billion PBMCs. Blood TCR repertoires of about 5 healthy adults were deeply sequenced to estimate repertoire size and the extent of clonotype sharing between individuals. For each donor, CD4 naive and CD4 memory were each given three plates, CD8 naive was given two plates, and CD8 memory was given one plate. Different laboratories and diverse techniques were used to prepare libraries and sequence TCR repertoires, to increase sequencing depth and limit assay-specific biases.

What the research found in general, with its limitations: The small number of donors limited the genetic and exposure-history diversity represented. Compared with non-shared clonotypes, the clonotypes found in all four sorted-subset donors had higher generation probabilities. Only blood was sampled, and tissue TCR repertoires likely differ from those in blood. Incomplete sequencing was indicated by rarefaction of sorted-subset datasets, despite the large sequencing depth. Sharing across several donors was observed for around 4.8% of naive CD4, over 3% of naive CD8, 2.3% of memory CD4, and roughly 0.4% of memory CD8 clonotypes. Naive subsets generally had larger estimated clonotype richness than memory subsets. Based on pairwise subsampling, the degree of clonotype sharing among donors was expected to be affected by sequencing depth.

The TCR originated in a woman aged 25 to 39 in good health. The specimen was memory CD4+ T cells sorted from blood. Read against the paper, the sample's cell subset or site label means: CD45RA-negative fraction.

For the CDR3, the sequence is CASGTQTTDTQYF. At the DNA level, the sequence is TGCGCCAGCGGGACACAAACCACAGATACGCAGTATTTT. The chain uses TRBV5-1 and TRBJ2-3, and possibly TRBD1, on 6 matching bases. The CDR3 has 13 amino acids, counting the end cysteine and phenylalanine. The kept DNA is CDR3 alone, 39 bases in frame from the first base. CDR1 is given as SGHRS and CDR2 as YFSETQ, both from the germline V gene. The V and J ends are trimmed by 7 bases and 2 bases, leaving 11 bases between them. Reference TRBV5-1 and TRBJ2-3 genes cover what lies past the CDR3, so the full variable domain is KAGVTQTPRYLIKTRGQQVTLSCSPISGHRSVSWYQQTPGQGLQFLFEYFSETQRNKGNFPGRFSGRQFSNSRSEMNVSTLELGDSALYLCASGTQTTDTQYFGPGTRLTVL.